What follows are 17 T cell receptor beta chains derived from one specimen sequenced in a study of T cell changes during pregnancy in multiple sclerosis. Measured with immunoSEQ multiplex PCR; TCRdb has only the in-frame clones, and not every one. Of some 80,000 clones listed, 89% are singletons. Sequences were derived from peripheral blood, sampled in the first trimester of pregnancy. The receptors come from a female donor in good health, enrolled as a control in a pregnancy study.

The rearrangement uses TRBV5-8 and TRBJ2-3; D is possibly TRBD2 (5 bases). The CDR3 extends over 13 amino acids. Deletions cut 0 bases from V and 4 bases from J, with 6 bases between. In germline, CDR1 is SGHTS, CDR2 YDEGEE. CDR3 in amino acids: CASSLERADTQYF. The CDR3 region has the DNA TGTGCCAGCAGCTTGGAGAGGGCAGATACGCAGTATTTT.

The J gene is TRBJ1-6, the V gene TRBV7-6; D may be TRBD1 (6 bases). CDR1 is SGHVS, CDR2 FNYEAQ, per germline. This CDR3 has 15 amino acids. Trimming left V 5 bases short and J 8 bases short, with 16 bases between. The CDR3 coding sequence is TGTGCCAGCAGCCTCGCCCAGGGGAGGGATTCACCCCTCCACTTT. This sequence encodes CASSLAQGRDSPLHF.

This chain uses TRBV27 with TRBJ1-6, with D tentatively TRBD1 (6 bases). V lost 11 bases, J lost 6 bases, and 17 bases lay in between. Germline lookup yields CDR1 MNHEY and CDR2 SMNVEV (reference sequence). The CDR3 consists of 14 residues. The CDR3 protein is CAVSRGGFNSPLHF. The CDR3 coding sequence is TGTGCCGTATCCCGAGGGGGATTTAATTCACCCCTCCACTTT.

The chain carries TRBV7-2 and TRBJ1-6, with TRBD1 matching over 10 bases. CDR1 SGHTA and CDR2 FQGNSA come from the germline V gene. The CDR3 has 15 amino acids. The V segment lost 4 bases and the J segment 7 bases; nucleotides outside the gene matches: 4. CDR3: CASSWTTGGNSPLHF. The CDR3 DNA sequence: TGTGCCAGCAGCTGGACGACAGGGGGCAATTCACCCCTCCACTTT.

The rearrangement joins TRBV4-3 to TRBJ1-2; 8 bases match TRBD1. V shed 0 bases, J shed 4 bases, and the junction held 7 bases outside the gene matches. This CDR3 comprises 16 residues. Germline lookup yields CDR1 LGHNA and CDR2 YSLEER. CDR3 region: CASSQDPQGALYGYTF. The DNA of the CDR3 is TGCGCCAGCAGCCAAGATCCCCAGGGGGCTCTCTATGGCTACACCTTC.

V is TRBV7-8 and J is TRBJ1-5; 9 nucleotides line up with TRBD1. CDR3 length: 15 amino acids. The germline V gene has CDR1 SGHVS and CDR2 FQNEAQ. V shed 5 bases, J shed 5 bases, and the junction held 7 bases outside the gene matches. CDR3 loop: CASSVQTGGHQPQHF. The CDR3 region has the DNA TGTGCCAGCAGCGTCCAAACAGGGGGCCATCAGCCCCAGCATTTT. The full variable domain, with the rest looked up from reference TRBV7-8 and TRBJ1-5, is GAGVSQSPRYKVAKRGQDVALRCDPISGHVSLFWYQQALGQGPEFLTYFQNEAQLDKSGLPSDRFFAERPEGSVSTLKIQRTQQEDSAVYLCASSVQTGGHQPQHFGDGTRLSIL.

This clone was seen once. The chain links TRBV28 to TRBJ1-5, with D tentatively TRBD1 (5 bases). The CDR3 has 16 amino acids. Deletions cut 3 bases from V and 5 bases from J, with 17 bases between. Germline CDR1 and CDR2: MDHEN and SYDVKM. For the CDR3, the DNA is TGTGCCAGCAGTTTGGTTGTCCAGACAGTTGATCAGCCCCAGCATTTT. Its translation: CASSLVVQTVDQPQHF. The complete variable domain, with remaining parts taken from reference TRBV28 and TRBJ1-5, reads DVKVTQSSRYLVKRTGEKVFLECVQDMDHENMFWYRQDPGLGLRLIYFSYDVKMKEKGDIPEGYSVSREKKERFSLILESASTNQTSMYLCASSLVVQTVDQPQHFGDGTRLSIL.

The chain links TRBV4-1 to TRBJ2-3; D call uncertain. V shed 2 bases and J shed 0 bases, with 15 bases lying between them. Germline CDR1 and CDR2: MGHRA and YSYEKL. The CDR3 covers 17 residues. The CDR3 DNA follows: TGCGCCAGCAGCCAATCTCCCACTAACCCTAGCACAGATACGCAGTATTTT. Its protein product is CASSQSPTNPSTDTQYF.

This chain uses TRBV5-1 with TRBJ1-1; no reliable D call. Germline V CDR1 and CDR2: SGHRS, YFSETQ. V lost 2 bases, J lost 0 bases, and 11 bases lay in between. This CDR3 region has 15 residues. CDR3 DNA sequence: TGCGCCAGCAGCTTCGGAACAGCATTGAACACTGAAGCTTTCTTT. It is translated as CASSFGTALNTEAFF.

The chain is built from TRBV28 and TRBJ1-1, with D perhaps TRBD1 (5 bases). CDR3 size: 11 residues. Trimming removed 10 bases from V and 1 base from J, with 7 bases in between. The germline V gene has CDR1 MDHEN and CDR2 SYDVKM. The CDR3, as DNA: TGTGCCACGGGGGGGAACACTGAAGCTTTCTTT. Protein sequence: CATGGNTEAFF.

CDR3 sequence reads: CASGNRDFYTF. CDR3 nucleotides: TGTGCCAGCGGGAACAGGGATTTCTACACCTTC. The chain joins TRBV6-1 to TRBJ1-2; TRBD1 might be the D (6 bases). The CDR3 is 11 residues long. In germline, CDR1 is MNHNS, CDR2 SASEGT. The ends were cut back, 8 bases at V and 10 bases at J, with 14 bases in the middle.

V usage is TRBV4-3 and J usage is TRBJ1-4; weak D call: TRBD1 (6 bases). The CDR3 contains 16 residues. With 0 bases removed from V and 7 bases from J, the gap between germline ends came to 15 bases. Germline assignment: CDR1 LGHNA and CDR2 YSLEER. Written as DNA, the CDR3 is TGCGCCAGCAGCCAAGATGCAGGGGCTATAAGTGAAAAACTGTTTTTT. Its protein product is CASSQDAGAISEKLFF.

V and J are TRBV6-5 and TRBJ1-4; D is uncertain. CDR1 and CDR2 (germline): MNHEY, SVGAGI. V shed 8 bases and J shed 8 bases, with 9 bases lying between them. The CDR3 spans 11 residues. CDR3 DNA sequence: TGTGCCAGCGGACGGAGGGAAAAACTGTTTTTT. As protein: CASGRREKLFF.

As to this clone: Compared with germline, one end of the junction differs, possibly owing to a read error. The chain is built from TRBV11-3 and TRBJ2-7; 7 bases fit TRBD2. Germline-derived CDR1 and CDR2 are SGHNT and YENEEA. The CDR3 has 14 amino acids. The CDR3 region is CASSPLATSSSLAF. CDR3 coding DNA: TGTGCCAGCAGCCCTCTCGCGACTAGCAGTTCGTTGGCCTTC.

The chain uses TRBV19 and TRBJ2-3, with D possibly matching TRBD2 (6 bases). The CDR3 spans 15 residues. The V gene lost 6 bases and the J gene lost 5 bases, with 18 bases spanning the gap. Germline V CDR1 and CDR2: LNHDA, SQIVND (reference sequence). The DNA for the CDR3 is TGTGCCAGTAGCCTGACATCCTCGCGGGGAGATACGCAGTATTTT. Residues: CASSLTSSRGDTQYF.

The rearrangement links TRBV10-1 to TRBJ2-3; 7 nucleotides match TRBD2. This CDR3 has 16 residues. Losses at the gene ends were 5 bases for V and 1 base for J; bases not matched to a gene: 9. Germline V gives CDR1 WNHNN, CDR2 SYGVQD (reference sequence). CDR3: CASSRTRTTGTDTQYF. The CDR3 DNA reads TGCGCCAGCAGTCGGACTAGAACCACTGGCACAGATACGCAGTATTTT.

This sequence joins TRBV7-9 and TRBJ2-5; 10 bases are shared with TRBD2. The germline gives CDR1 SEHNR, CDR2 FQNEAQ (reference sequence). After removal of 2 bases from V and 2 bases from J, the junction contained 2 bases not matched to a gene. This CDR3 has 15 amino acids. In DNA form, the CDR3 reads TGTGCCAGCAGCTTAAGCGGGGGGGTACAAGAGACCCAGTACTTC. The encoded protein is CASSLSGGVQETQYF.